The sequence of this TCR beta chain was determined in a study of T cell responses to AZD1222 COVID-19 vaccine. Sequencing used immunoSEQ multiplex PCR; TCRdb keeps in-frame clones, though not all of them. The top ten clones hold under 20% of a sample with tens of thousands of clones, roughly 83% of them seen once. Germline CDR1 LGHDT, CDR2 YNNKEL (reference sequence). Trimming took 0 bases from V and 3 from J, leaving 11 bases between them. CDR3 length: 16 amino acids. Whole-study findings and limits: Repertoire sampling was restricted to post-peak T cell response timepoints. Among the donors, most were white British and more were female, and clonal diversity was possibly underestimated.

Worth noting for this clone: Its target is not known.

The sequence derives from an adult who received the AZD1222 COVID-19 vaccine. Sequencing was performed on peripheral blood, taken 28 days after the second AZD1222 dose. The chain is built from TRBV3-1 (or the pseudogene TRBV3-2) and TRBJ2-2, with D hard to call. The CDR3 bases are TGTGCCAGCAGCCAAGATAGTCGGCCCCACACCGGGGAGCTGTTTTTT. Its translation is CASSQDSRPHTGELFF.